In its sample, the clone carrying this T cell receptor (beta chain) was seen once. This record belongs to a study of blood T cell repertoires in COVID-19. Data came from immunoSEQ multiplex PCR; TCRdb stores just in-frame clones and leaves some out. The repertoire consists of about 190,000 clones, with about 88% occurring once and the leading ten covering 3.2%. All enrollees were about 18 to 100 years old and from 24 US areas. The CDR3 covers 14 residues. Per the germline V gene, CDR1 is MNHEY and CDR2 is SMNVEV (reference sequence). V shed 6 bases, J shed 5 bases, and the junction held 6 bases outside the gene matches.

Sequenced input: PBMCs or T cells enriched from blood (not recorded which). The V gene is TRBV27, the J gene TRBJ1-5; 8 bases are shared with TRBD1. This receptor was identified in a woman aged 25 to 45 who had recovered from COVID-19. The CDR3 bases are TGTGCCAGCAGAAAACCAGGGGGCGATCAGCCCCAGCATTTT. This translates into CASRKPGGDQPQHF.